This T cell receptor (beta chain) was recorded in a study of blood T cell repertoires in COVID-19. The germline gives CDR1 MGHDK, CDR2 SYGVNS. Trimming took 5 bases from V and 5 from J; bases not matched to a gene: 7. This CDR3 has 14 amino acids. Produced via immunoSEQ multiplex PCR; TCRdb's table is partial and in-frame only. The sample contains roughly 200,000 clones, 70% to 90% of which appear only once. Sequenced input: peripheral blood. The TCR comes from a woman aged 40 to 50 who had recovered from COVID-19. The chain combines TRBV25-1 with TRBJ2-5, with 8 bases aligning to TRBD2. CDR3 bases: TGTGCCAGCAGTTCTGAGCGGGAGTGGGAGACCCAGTACTTC. Translating gives CASSSEREWETQYF.